This TCR beta chain was retrieved from a study of T cells in Graves' hyperthyroidism and ophthalmopathy. Study summary: Sampling of peripheral blood happened at initial diagnosis, prior to any treatment.

Whole-study findings and limits: Median prediction lead before ophthalmopathy onset was roughly 6 months with the model.

CDR1 is SQVTM and CDR2 is ANQGSEA in the germline V gene. J lost 5 bases, V lost 6 bases, and 6 bases had no gene match. CDR3 length: 13 residues. Researchers barred patients who had uncontrolled infection, other autoimmune disease, pregnancy or lactation. Diagnostic assessment was based on clinical symptoms, serum thyroxine and TRAb, thyroid ultrasound and orbital computed tomography. This clonotype came up many times. Antigen specificity is unknown. RNA transcripts provided the source from which TCR beta CDR3 regions were amplified. An initial round of RT-PCR targeting the TCR CDR3 relied on the HTBI primer set. In TCRdb, the multiplex PCR reads were re-called with MiXCR into one record per CDR3 protein. Found here are roughly 100,000 distinct CDR3 sequences, about 50% of them singletons; the top ten hold about 28%.

The rearrangement joins TRBV29-1 to TRBJ2-5, with 10 bases fitting TRBD1. The origin of this receptor is a man between 35 and 55 years old with Graves' hyperthyroidism. The sequenced material came from blood. The CDR3 coding sequence is TGCAGCGTCCGACAGGGGGCGGGGGAGACCCAGTACTTC. Encoded protein: CSVRQGAGETQYF.